These 10 T cell receptor beta chains were sequenced from one sample in a study of OX40 agonist ivuxolimab in advanced cancers. The assay was immunoSEQ multiplex PCR, and TCRdb's table has in-frame clones only and misses some. The sample shows roughly 60,000 clones, roughly 84% of them seen only once. The starting material was CD4+ or CD8+ T cells sorted from blood, obtained in a trial of the OX40 agonist ivuxolimab. All receptors derive from an adult with an advanced solid tumor such as melanoma, head and neck, liver or kidney cancer.

The chain links TRBV19 to TRBJ2-2, with D maybe TRBD1 (6 bases). Trimming stripped 7 bases from V and 3 bases from J, with 18 bases between. The CDR3 length is 16 residues. The V gene's germline CDR1 is LNHDA and CDR2 SQIVND (reference sequence). CDR3 DNA sequence: TGTGCCAGTATCCCAGGGGCAAGGGCGGACACCGGGGAGCTGTTTTTT. Protein product: CASIPGARADTGELFF.

This clone was seen once. The rearrangement joins TRBV28 to TRBJ2-5; D is unresolved. V was clipped by 3 bases and J by 2 bases, with 16 bases between them. Per germline, CDR1 MDHEN and CDR2 SYDVKM. The CDR3 is 16 residues long. The CDR3 bases are TGTGCCAGCAGTTTTCGGAGTCGAAGGTATCAAGAGACCCAGTACTTC. Translated, it gives CASSFRSRRYQETQYF.

The CDR3 DNA reads TGTGCCTCTTCACTGGGCAGCTTCAATGAAAAACTGTTTTTT. Translation gives CASSLGSFNEKLFF. This chain connects TRBV30 to TRBJ1-4; no clear D. Germline CDR1 reads GTSNPN; CDR2 reads SVGIG (reference sequence). The V end was cut by 7 bases, the J end by 5 bases, with 17 bases between. The CDR3 is 14 amino acids.

This clone has a single count. The chain combines TRBV5-1 with TRBJ1-4, with a weak D call TRBD1 (6 bases). Germline V lookup: CDR1 SGHRS, CDR2 YFSETQ. V lost 4 bases to trimming and J lost 4 bases, with 14 bases between them. The CDR3 length is 15 residues. The CDR3 sequence: CASSQGTDSNEKLFF. The CDR3 nucleotides are TGCGCCAGCAGCCAGGGGACTGATAGTAATGAAAAACTGTTTTTT.

V and J are TRBV19 and TRBJ2-1; 8 bases agree with TRBD2. Germline loops: CDR1 LNHDA, CDR2 SQIVND (reference sequence). Trimming cost V 5 bases and J 5 bases; bases outside gene matches: 8. The CDR3 length is 15 residues. The chain's CDR3 is CASSASGGFHNEQFF. The CDR3 bases are TGTGCCAGTAGTGCCAGCGGGGGTTTTCACAATGAGCAGTTCTTC. Complete variable domain (other parts from reference TRBV19 and TRBJ2-1): DGGITQSPKYLFRKEGQNVTLSCEQNLNHDAMYWYRQDPGQGLRLIYYSQIVNDFQKGDIAEGYSVSREKKESFPLTVTSAQKNPTAFYLCASSASGGFHNEQFFGPGTRLTVL.

The chain joins TRBV15 to TRBJ2-5; D gene unclear. This CDR3 is built from 14 residues. V lost 0 bases and J lost 2, with 7 bases in between. Germline-derived CDR1 and CDR2 are LNHNV and YYDKDF (reference sequence). CDR3 residues: CATSRDLYQETQYF. The CDR3 nucleotides read TGTGCCACCAGCAGAGATTTATATCAAGAGACCCAGTACTTC.

This clone showed up just a few times. This chain links TRBV29-1 with TRBJ2-2; no clear D. The CDR3 covers 15 residues. Germline CDR1 SQVTM, CDR2 ANQGSEA. V shed 5 bases and J shed 0 bases, with 13 bases lying between them. As DNA, the CDR3 is TGCAGCGTTCTTGGACGGATTTCGAACACCGGGGAGCTGTTTTTT. Encoded protein: CSVLGRISNTGELFF.

The chain combines TRBV6-5 with TRBJ2-3; possibly TRBD2 for D (6 bases). The CDR3 spans 16 residues. The V gene lost 0 bases and the J gene lost 5 bases, with 15 bases spanning the gap. Germline V gene sequence: CDR1 MNHEY, CDR2 SVGAGI. The CDR3 loop reads CASSYSRPSGVDTQYF. DNA for the CDR3: TGTGCCAGCAGTTACTCGAGACCGTCGGGAGTAGATACGCAGTATTTT.

This chain links TRBV27 with TRBJ1-1; D not certain. Trimming stripped 3 bases from V and 1 base from J, with 15 bases between. The CDR3 spans 16 residues. Germline lookup yields CDR1 MNHEY and CDR2 SMNVEV (reference sequence). This chain's CDR3 is CASSLEGFYSNTEAFF. The CDR3 coding sequence is TGTGCCAGCAGTTTGGAGGGCTTCTACTCGAACACTGAAGCTTTCTTT.

The J gene is TRBJ2-3, the V gene TRBV5-6; D call uncertain. The V end was cut by 2 bases, the J end by 0 bases, with 10 bases between. The CDR3 sequence is 15 residues long. Germline V gene sequence: CDR1 SGHDT, CDR2 YYEEEE. This CDR3 is CASSLRMDSTDTQYF. The CDR3 nucleotides are TGTGCCAGCAGCTTACGGATGGATAGCACAGATACGCAGTATTTT. Full variable domain (missing parts from reference TRBV5-6 and TRBJ2-3): DAGVTQSPTHLIKTRGQQVTLRCSPKSGHDTVSWYQQALGQGPQFIFQYYEEEERQRGNFPDRFSGHQFPNYSSELNVNALLLGDSALYLCASSLRMDSTDTQYFGPGTRLTVL.